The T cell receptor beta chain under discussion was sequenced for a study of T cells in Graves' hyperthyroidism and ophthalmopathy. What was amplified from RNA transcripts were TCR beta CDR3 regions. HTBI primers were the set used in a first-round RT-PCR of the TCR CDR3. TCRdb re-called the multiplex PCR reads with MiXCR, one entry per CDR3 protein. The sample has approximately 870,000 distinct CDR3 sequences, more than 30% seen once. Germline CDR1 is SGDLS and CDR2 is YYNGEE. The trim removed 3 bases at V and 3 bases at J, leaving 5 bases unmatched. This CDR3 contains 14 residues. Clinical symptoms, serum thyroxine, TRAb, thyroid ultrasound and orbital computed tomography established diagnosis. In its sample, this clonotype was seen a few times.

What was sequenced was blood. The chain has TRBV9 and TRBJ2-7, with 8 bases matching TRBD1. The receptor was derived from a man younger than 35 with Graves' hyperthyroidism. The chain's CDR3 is CASSATGENYEQYF. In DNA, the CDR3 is TGTGCCAGCAGCGCGACAGGGGAGAACTACGAGCAGTACTTC.